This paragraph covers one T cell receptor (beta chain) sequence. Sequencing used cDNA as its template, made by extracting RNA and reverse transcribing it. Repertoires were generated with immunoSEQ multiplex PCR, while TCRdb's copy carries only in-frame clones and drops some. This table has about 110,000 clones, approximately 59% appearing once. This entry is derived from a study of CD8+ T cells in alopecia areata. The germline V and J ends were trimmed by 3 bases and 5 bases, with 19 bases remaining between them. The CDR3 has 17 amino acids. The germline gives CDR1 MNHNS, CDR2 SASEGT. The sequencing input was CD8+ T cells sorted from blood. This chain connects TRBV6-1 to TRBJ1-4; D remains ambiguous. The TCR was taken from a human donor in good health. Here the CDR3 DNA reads TGTGCCAGCAGTGATATAGGTTGGACGGAGAAGAATGAAAAACTGTTTTTT. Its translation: CASSDIGWTEKNEKLFF.